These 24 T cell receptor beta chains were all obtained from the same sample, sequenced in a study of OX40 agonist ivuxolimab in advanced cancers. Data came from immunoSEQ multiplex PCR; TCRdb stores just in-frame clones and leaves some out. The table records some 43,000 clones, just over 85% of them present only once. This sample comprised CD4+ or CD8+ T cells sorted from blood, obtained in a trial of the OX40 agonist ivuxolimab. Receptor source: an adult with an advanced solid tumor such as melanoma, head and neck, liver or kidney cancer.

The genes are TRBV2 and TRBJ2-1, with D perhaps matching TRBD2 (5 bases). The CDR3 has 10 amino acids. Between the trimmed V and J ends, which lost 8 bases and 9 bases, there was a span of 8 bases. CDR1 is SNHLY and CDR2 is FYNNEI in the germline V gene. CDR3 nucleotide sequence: TGTGCCAGCGGACGGGGTGAGCAGTTCTTC. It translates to CASGRGEQFF.

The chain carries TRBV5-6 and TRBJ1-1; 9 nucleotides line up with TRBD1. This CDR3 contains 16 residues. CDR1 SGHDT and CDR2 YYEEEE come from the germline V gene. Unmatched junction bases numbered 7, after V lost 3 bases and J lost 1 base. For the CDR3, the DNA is TGTGCCAGCAGCTACAGGACAGGGGTCAAGAACACTGAAGCTTTCTTT. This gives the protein CASSYRTGVKNTEAFF.

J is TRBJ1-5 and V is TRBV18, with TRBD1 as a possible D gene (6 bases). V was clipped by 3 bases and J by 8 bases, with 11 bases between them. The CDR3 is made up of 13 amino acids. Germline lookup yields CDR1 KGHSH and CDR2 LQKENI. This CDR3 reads CASSPSGGKPQHF. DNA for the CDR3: TGTGCCAGCTCACCGTCCGGGGGCAAGCCCCAGCATTTT.

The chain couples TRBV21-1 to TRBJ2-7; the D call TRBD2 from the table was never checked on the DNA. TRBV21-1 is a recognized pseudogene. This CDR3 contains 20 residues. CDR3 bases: TGTGCCAGCCCAAAAAGGGGGTGGCTAGCGGGGGGCCGGGACGACTACGAGCAGTACTTC. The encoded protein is CASPKRGWLAGGRDDYEQYF.

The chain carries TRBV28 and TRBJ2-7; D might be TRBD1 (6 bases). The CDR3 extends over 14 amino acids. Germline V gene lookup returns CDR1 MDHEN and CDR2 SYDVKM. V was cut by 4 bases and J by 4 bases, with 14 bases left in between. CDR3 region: CASSSPQGTYEQYF. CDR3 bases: TGTGCCAGCAGTTCCCCACAGGGAACATACGAGCAGTACTTC. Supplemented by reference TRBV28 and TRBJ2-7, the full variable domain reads DVKVTQSSRYLVKRTGEKVFLECVQDMDHENMFWYRQDPGLGLRLIYFSYDVKMKEKGDIPEGYSVSREKKERFSLILESASTNQTSMYLCASSSPQGTYEQYFGPGTRLTVT.

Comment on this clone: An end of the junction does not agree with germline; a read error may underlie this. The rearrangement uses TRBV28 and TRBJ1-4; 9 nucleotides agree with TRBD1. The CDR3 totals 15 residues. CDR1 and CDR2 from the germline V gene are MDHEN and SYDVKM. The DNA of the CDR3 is TGTGCCAGCAGTCCTGGGACAGGGCCTAAGGAAAAACTGTTTTTT. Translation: CASSPGTGPKEKLFF.

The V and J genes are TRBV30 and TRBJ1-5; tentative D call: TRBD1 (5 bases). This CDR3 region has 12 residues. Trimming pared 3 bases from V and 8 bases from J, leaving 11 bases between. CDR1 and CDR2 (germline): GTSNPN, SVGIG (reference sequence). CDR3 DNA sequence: TGTGCCTGGAGCCTGGGGGTGGAGCCCCAGCATTTT. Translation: CAWSLGVEPQHF.

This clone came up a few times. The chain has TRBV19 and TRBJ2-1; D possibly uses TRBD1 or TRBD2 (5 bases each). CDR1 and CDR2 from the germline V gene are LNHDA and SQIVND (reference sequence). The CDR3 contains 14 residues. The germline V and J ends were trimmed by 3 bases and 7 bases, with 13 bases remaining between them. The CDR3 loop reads CASSIGGVGNEQFF. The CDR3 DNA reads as TGTGCCAGTAGTATTGGGGGAGTAGGGAATGAGCAGTTCTTC.

The CDR3, as DNA: TGTGCCATCAGTACAGGGGAGTCCTATGGCTACACCTTC. This translates into CAISTGESYGYTF. V gene TRBV10-3 combines with J gene TRBJ1-2, with TRBD1 matching over 7 bases. Looked up from germline, CDR1 is ENHRY and CDR2 is SYGVKD. The junction had 4 bases not matched to a gene; V was cut back by 5 bases and J by 4 bases. The CDR3 contains 13 residues.

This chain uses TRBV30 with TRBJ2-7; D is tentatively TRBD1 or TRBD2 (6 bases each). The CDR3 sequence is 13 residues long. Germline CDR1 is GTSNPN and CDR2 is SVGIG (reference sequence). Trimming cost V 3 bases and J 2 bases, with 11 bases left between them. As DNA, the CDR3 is TGTGCCTGGAGGGGGGGCAGCGCCTACGAGCAGTACTTC. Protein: CAWRGGSAYEQYF.

The CDR3 loop reads CASSPIDRNNSPLHF. The CDR3 region has the DNA TGTGCCAGCAGTCCCATAGACAGGAATAATTCACCCCTCCACTTT. This chain links TRBV28 with TRBJ1-6; tentatively, D is TRBD1 (6 bases). The V end lost 5 bases, the J end lost 5 bases, and 13 bases lay between the germline ends. Germline CDR1 reads MDHEN; CDR2 reads SYDVKM. The CDR3 runs 15 residues.

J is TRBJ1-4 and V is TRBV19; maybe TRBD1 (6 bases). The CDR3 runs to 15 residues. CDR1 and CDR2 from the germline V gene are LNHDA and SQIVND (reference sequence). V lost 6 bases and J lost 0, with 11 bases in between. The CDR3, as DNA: TGTGCCAGTAGCCCCGACAGGCCAACTAATGAAAAACTGTTTTTT. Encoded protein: CASSPDRPTNEKLFF.

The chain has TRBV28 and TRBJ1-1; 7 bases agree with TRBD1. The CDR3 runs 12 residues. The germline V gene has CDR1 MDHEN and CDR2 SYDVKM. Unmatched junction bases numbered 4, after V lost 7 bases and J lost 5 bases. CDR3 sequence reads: CASILQGTEAFF. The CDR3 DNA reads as TGTGCCAGCATATTACAGGGGACTGAAGCTTTCTTT.

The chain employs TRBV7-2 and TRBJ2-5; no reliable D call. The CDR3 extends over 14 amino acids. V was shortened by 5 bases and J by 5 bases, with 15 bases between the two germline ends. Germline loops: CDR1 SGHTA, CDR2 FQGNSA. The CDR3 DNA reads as TGTGCCAGCAGCCCCCCAGGTGTCGCCGAGACCCAGTACTTC. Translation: CASSPPGVAETQYF.

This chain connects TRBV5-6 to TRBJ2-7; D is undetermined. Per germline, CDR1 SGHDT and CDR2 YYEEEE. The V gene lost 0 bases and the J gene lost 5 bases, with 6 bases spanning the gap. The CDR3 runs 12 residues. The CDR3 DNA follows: TGTGCCAGCAGCTTGGCCCTCCACGAGCAGTACTTC. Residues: CASSLALHEQYF.

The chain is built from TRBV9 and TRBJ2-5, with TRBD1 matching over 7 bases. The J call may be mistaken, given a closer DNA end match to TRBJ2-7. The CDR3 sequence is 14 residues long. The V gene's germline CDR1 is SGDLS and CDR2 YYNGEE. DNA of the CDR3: TGTGCCAGCAGCGTAGCCCCAGGGGGCTACGAGCAGTACTTC. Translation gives CASSVAPGGYEQYF.

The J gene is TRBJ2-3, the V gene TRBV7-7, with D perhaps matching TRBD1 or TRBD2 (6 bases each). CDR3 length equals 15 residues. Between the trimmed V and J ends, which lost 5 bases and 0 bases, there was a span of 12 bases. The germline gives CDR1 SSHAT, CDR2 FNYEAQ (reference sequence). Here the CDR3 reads CASSPTGTSTDTQYF. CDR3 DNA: TGTGCCAGCAGCCCCACAGGGACTAGCACAGATACGCAGTATTTT.

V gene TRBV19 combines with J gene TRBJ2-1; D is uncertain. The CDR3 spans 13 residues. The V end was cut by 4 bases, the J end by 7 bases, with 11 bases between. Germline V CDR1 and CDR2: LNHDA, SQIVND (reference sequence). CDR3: CASSTSGRNEQFF. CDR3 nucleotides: TGTGCCAGTAGTACGTCAGGTAGAAATGAGCAGTTCTTC.

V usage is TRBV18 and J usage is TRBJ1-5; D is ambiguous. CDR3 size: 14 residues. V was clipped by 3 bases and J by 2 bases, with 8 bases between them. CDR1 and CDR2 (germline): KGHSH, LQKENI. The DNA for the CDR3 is TGTGCCAGCTCACCGGATTTGGGCAATCAGCCCCAGCATTTT. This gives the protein CASSPDLGNQPQHF.

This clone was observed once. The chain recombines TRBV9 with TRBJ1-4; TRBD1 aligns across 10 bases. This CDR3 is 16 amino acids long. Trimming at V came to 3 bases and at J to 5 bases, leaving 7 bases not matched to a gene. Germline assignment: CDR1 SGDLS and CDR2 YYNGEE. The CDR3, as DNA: TGTGCCAGCAGCGCGACCCCGGGACAGGGGAATGAAAAACTGTTTTTT. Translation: CASSATPGQGNEKLFF.

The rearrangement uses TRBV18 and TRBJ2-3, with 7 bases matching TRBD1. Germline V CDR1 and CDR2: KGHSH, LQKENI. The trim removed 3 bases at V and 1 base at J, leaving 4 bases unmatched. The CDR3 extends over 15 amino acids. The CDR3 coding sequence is TGTGCCAGCTCACCTCGCGGACAGGGCACAGATACGCAGTATTTT. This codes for CASSPRGQGTDTQYF.

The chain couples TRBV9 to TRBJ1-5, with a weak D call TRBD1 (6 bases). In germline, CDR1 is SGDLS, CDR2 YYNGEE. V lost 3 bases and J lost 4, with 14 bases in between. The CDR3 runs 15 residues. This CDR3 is CASSATDSRNQPQHF. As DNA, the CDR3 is TGTGCCAGCAGCGCAACGGACAGCCGGAATCAGCCCCAGCATTTT.

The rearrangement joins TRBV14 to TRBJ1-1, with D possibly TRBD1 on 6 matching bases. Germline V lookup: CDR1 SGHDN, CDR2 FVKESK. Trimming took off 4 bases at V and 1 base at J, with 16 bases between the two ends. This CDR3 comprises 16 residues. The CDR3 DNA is TGTGCCAGCAGCCCCCTCGGGGGCAGGTCGAACACTGAAGCTTTCTTT. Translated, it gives CASSPLGGRSNTEAFF.

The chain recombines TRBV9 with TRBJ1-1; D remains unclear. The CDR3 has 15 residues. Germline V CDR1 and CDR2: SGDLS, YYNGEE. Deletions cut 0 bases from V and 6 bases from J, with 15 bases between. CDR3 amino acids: CASSVGMAPGAEAFF. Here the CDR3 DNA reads TGTGCCAGCAGCGTAGGGATGGCTCCCGGTGCTGAAGCTTTCTTT.